Listed below are T cell receptor beta chains from one sample, sequenced in a study of beta chain features in type 1 diabetes. The data were produced by immunoSEQ multiplex PCR, yet TCRdb's version contains in-frame clones alone and is incomplete. Of about 390,000 clones in the sample, roughly 9.8% were seen once. The sample taken for sequencing was central memory CD4+ T cells from blood. These receptor sequences come from a man aged 25 to 40 with type 1 diabetes. Each CDR3 is given with its conserved first and last residue. D genes are given only for firm matches. Clone size appears in some rows only: once, few, many, or a class for an expanded clone.

abundance | j_gene | v_gene | d_gene | CDR3nt | CDR3aa
NA | TRBJ2-7 | TRBV7-9 | NA | TGTGCCAGCAGCTCCCGGGGAGAATCCTACGAGCAGTACTTC | CASSSRGESYEQYF
few | TRBJ2-1 | TRBV7-3 | NA | TGTGCCAGCAGCCCCGGGGCGGATGAGCAGTTCTTC | CASSPGADEQFF
few | TRBJ2-7 | TRBV10-3 | NA | TGTGCCATCAGCGAAAAAGGGCAGGGTGTAAACGAGCAGTACTTC | CAISEKGQGVNEQYF
NA | TRBJ1-2 | TRBV30 | NA | TGTGCCTGGAGTGTAACAGGCTATGGCTACACCTTC | CAWSVTGYGYTF
few | TRBJ2-5 | TRBV7-8 | NA | TGTGCCAGCAGCTCACGAGAGACCCAGTACTTC | CASSSRETQYF
NA | TRBJ1-5 | TRBV7-2 | TRBD1 | TGTGCCAGCAGTCCCGGGACAGGGGGCACTCAGCCCCAGCATTTT | CASSPGTGGTQPQHF
few | TRBJ2-7 | TRBV2 | NA | TGTTCAGACTCCAGGTTGAGCTACGAGCAGTACTTC | CSDSRLSYEQYF
NA | TRBJ2-7 | TRBV27 | TRBD2 | TGTGCCAGCAGCCCGCTAGGGACTAGGGACGAGCAGTACTTC | CASSPLGTRDEQYF
NA | TRBJ1-5 | TRBV30 | TRBD1 | TGTGCCTTTTCAACGGGACAGCTCAATCAGCCCCAGCATTTT | CAFSTGQLNQPQHF
NA | TRBJ2-1 | TRBV6-6 | NA | TGTGCCAGCAGTCGACTCCTAGCCAATGAGCAGTTCTTC | CASSRLLANEQFF
NA | TRBJ2-7 | TRBV7-2 | TRBD1 | TGTGCCAGCAGCCCAACAGGGGGCTCCTACGAGCAGTACTTC | CASSPTGGSYEQYF
few | TRBJ2-3 | TRBV7-8 | TRBD1 | TGTGCCAGCAGCCAGGACAGGGGGCGATTAGATACGCAGTATTTT | CASSQDRGRLDTQYF
NA | TRBJ2-5 | TRBV9 | NA | TGTGCCAGCAGCGTATCACAGGTACAAGAGACCCAGTACTTC | CASSVSQVQETQYF
NA | TRBJ2-2 | TRBV5-1 | NA | TGCGCCAGCAGCTTGAACAAGGACACCGGGGAGCTGTTTTTT | CASSLNKDTGELFF
NA | TRBJ1-1 | TRBV7-2 | TRBD1 | TGTGCCAGCAGACGTCAAGGGACAGTGAACACTGAAGCTTTCTTT | CASRRQGTVNTEAFF
NA | TRBJ1-2 | TRBV7-9 | NA | TGTGCCAGCAGCAGTTCAGGGTTCGGGGGCTACACCTTC | CASSSSGFGGYTF
few | TRBJ2-5 | TRBV7-2 | NA | TGTGCCAGCAACCCAATCGGGGAGTTGGGCGAGACCCAGTACTTC | CASNPIGELGETQYF
few | TRBJ1-2 | TRBV28 | TRBD1 | TGTGCCAGCAGTTTAGGAGGGGGCACAGGAGGCTACACCTTC | CASSLGGGTGGYTF
NA | TRBJ1-4 | TRBV5-1 | NA | TGCGCCAGCAGCTTGGGACCGGTCAGGGAAAAACTGTTTTTT | CASSLGPVREKLFF
NA | TRBJ2-5 | TRBV11-2 | TRBD2 | TGTGCCAGCAGCTTACTGATGGGAGGGACCCAAGAGACCCAGTACTTC | CASSLLMGGTQETQYF
NA | TRBJ2-5 | TRBV6-1 | NA | TGTGCCAGCAGTTATAAAGGCCCCCAGCAGTACTTC | CASSYKGPQQYF
NA | TRBJ1-1 | TRBV7-3 | NA | TGTGCCAGCAGCTTAATAGGGGGGAACACTGAAGCTTTCTTT | CASSLIGGNTEAFF
NA | TRBJ1-1 | TRBV5-1 | NA | TGCGCCAGCAGCTTACAGGGCGGGAACACTGAAGCTTTCTTT | CASSLQGGNTEAFF
NA | TRBJ2-5 | TRBV18 | NA | TGTGCCAGCTCACCCAACGCCCAAGAGACCCAGTACTTC | CASSPNAQETQYF
NA | TRBJ1-2 | TRBV7-2 | NA | TGTGCCAGCAGCCTACAGGGATCTGAAGGCTACACCTTC | CASSLQGSEGYTF
NA | TRBJ2-1 | TRBV2 | TRBD2 | TGTGCCAGCAGGACCTTGACTAGCGGAGGGTACAATGAGCAGTTCTTC | CASRTLTSGGYNEQFF
many | TRBJ2-7 | TRBV28 | NA | TGTGCCAGCAGTTTATTCGGCAGGGACATGATAATATCCTACGAGCAGTACTTC | CASSLFGRDMIISYEQYF
many | TRBJ2-7 | TRBV28 | NA | TGTGCCAGCACTATGACGGGTACCTACGAGCAGTACTTC | CASTMTGTYEQYF
few | TRBJ2-5 | TRBV5-4 | NA | TGTGCCAGCAGCTTGGCCTCTGGGGGAGTGACCCAGTACTTC | CASSLASGGVTQYF
few | TRBJ2-1 | TRBV18 | TRBD1 | TGTGCCAGCTCACCCGGGACAGGCAATGAGCAGTTCTTC | CASSPGTGNEQFF
NA | TRBJ2-1 | TRBV6-6 | NA | TGTGCCAGCAGTAACCGACAGGCGCAGTTCTTC | CASSNRQAQFF
NA | TRBJ2-7 | TRBV14 | NA | TGTGCCAGCAGCCTTCTGGGAAAAAATTACGAGCAGTACTTC | CASSLLGKNYEQYF
NA | TRBJ1-5 | TRBV6-5 | TRBD1 | TGTGCCACCTGGGGCAGGGGGCTCCCCAATCAGCCCCAGCATTTT | CATWGRGLPNQPQHF
NA | TRBJ1-1 | TRBV6-5 | NA | TGTGCCAGCAGTTACCCCGGGGGTGAAGCTTTCTTT | CASSYPGGEAFF
few | TRBJ1-1 | TRBV11-2 | NA | TGTGCCAGCAGCTTTTCAGCATCAATGAACACTGAAGCTTTCTTT | CASSFSASMNTEAFF
few | TRBJ2-4 | TRBV28 | NA | TGTGCCAGCAGGGCAGGAGAAAACATTCAGTACTTC | CASRAGENIQYF
many | TRBJ1-1 | TRBV7-9 | NA | TGTGCCAGCAGTATACAGGGGAACACTGAAGCTTTCTTT | CASSIQGNTEAFF
many | TRBJ2-3 | TRBV7-2 | NA | TGTGCCAGCAGCCCTTGGCCTACCAACACAGATACGCAGTATTTT | CASSPWPTNTDTQYF
many | TRBJ2-5 | TRBV18 | TRBD2 | TGTGCCAGCTCACGCGCGGGAGGGCCCTTGGAGACCCAGTACTTC | CASSRAGGPLETQYF
NA | TRBJ1-1 | TRBV29-1 | NA | TGCAGCGGGGGGGGCACAAGGGCTGAAGCTTTCTTT | CSGGGTRAEAFF
few | TRBJ1-3 | TRBV4-3 | NA | TGCGCCAGCAGCCAAGATCCAAACACCATATATTTT | CASSQDPNTIYF
few | TRBJ2-7 | TRBV4-1 | TRBD2 | TGCGCCAGCAGCCAAGGGACTAGCGGAATTTTCGACGAGCAGTACTTC | CASSQGTSGIFDEQYF
NA | TRBJ2-2 | TRBV5-1 | NA | TGCGCCAGCAGCATGGAACCGAACACCGGGGAGCTGTTTTTT | CASSMEPNTGELFF
few | TRBJ2-6 | TRBV19 | NA | TGTGCCAGTACGATCTCTGGGGCCAACGTCCTGACTTTC | CASTISGANVLTF
few | TRBJ2-3 | TRBV5-1 | NA | TGCGCCAGCAGACCGACAGCTTCAGATACGCAGTATTTT | CASRPTASDTQYF
NA | TRBJ1-1 | TRBV29-1 | NA | TGCAGCGTTGCCGGGGGCCCTGAAGCTTTCTTT | CSVAGGPEAFF
NA | TRBJ1-4 | TRBV5-1 | TRBD1 | TGCGCCAGCAGCCAAATGACAGGGAGGGATGAAAAACTGTTTTTT | CASSQMTGRDEKLFF
NA | TRBJ2-2 | TRBV7-3 | TRBD1 | TGTGCCAGCAGCGCTGGACAGGGTAGGGCCGGGGAGCTGTTTTTT | CASSAGQGRAGELFF
NA | TRBJ2-3 | TRBV6-6 | TRBD1 | TGTGCCAGCAGACGTAGAGAGGGGGCCGGAGATACGCAGTATTTT | CASRRREGAGDTQYF
few | TRBJ2-7 | TRBV10-1 | NA | TGCGCCAGCACCCTAGCGTGCAGGAGCTCCTACGAGCAGTACTTC | CASTLACRSSYEQYF
NA | TRBJ2-7 | TRBV5-6 | NA | TGTGCCAGCAGCAGCTACTACGAGCAGTACTTC | CASSSYYEQYF
few | TRBJ1-1 | TRBV11-2 | TRBD1 | TGTGCCAGCAGCTCGGGACAGGGCGACACTGAAGCTTTCTTT | CASSSGQGDTEAFF
few | TRBJ2-5 | TRBV11-3 | NA | TGTGCCAGCAGCTTAGGGGGCGCGGGGGAGACCCAGTACTTC | CASSLGGAGETQYF
few | TRBJ2-1 | TRBV18 | TRBD2 | TGTGCCAGCTCACCTATCGCTGGTCTAGCGGGGGGAAATGAGCAGTTCTTC | CASSPIAGLAGGNEQFF
few | TRBJ2-5 | TRBV7-9 | TRBD1 | TGTGCCAGCAGCCTTTCCGGGACAGGCGAAGGGGAGACCCAGTACTTC | CASSLSGTGEGETQYF
NA | TRBJ1-5 | TRBV6-5 | TRBD1 | TGTGCCAGCAGCCTACAGGGGGCGAGCAATCAGCCCCAGCATTTT | CASSLQGASNQPQHF
NA | TRBJ1-4 | TRBV27 | NA | TGTGCCAGCAAAGGACAGTCAGCTAATGAAAAACTGTTTTTT | CASKGQSANEKLFF
NA | TRBJ2-3 | TRBV27 | NA | TGTGCCAGCAGTTTACTTGGGAAGGCAGATACGCAGTATTTT | CASSLLGKADTQYF
many | TRBJ2-1 | TRBV5-4 | TRBD2 | TGTGCCAGCAGCTTGACCAGCGGGAGTTTCTATGAGCAGTTCTTC | CASSLTSGSFYEQFF